This T cell receptor (beta chain) was profiled in a study of blood T cell repertoires in COVID-19 (TCRdb year 2020). A note on the overall study: Collaborator samples came from the United States, Italy and Spain and covered acute and convalescent phases of COVID-19. The dataset comprised deeply sampled blood TCRbeta repertoires from subjects exposed to, actively infected with, or recovered from COVID-19. Where HLA class I and class II types were available, the types were taken from metadata supplied by the sample provider, not from assay-based typing. Samples came from the ongoing ImmuneRACE study (first 160 participants) plus 1,254 subjects from 6 global collaborators. The sample metadata nearly always contained a de-identified subject ID, COVID-19 status, age in years and sex. The repertoires were released in a freely available public database intended as a resource for research on the immune response to SARS-CoV-2. The prospective study material was composed of cDNA or gDNA derived from T cells, B-cell-depleted T cells, or PBMCs. Overall study outcomes, separate from this receptor: The amount of clinical and demographic metadata varied by source and participant and was provided uncurated.

TCRbeta CDR3 regions were amplified from genomic DNA using the immunoSEQ Assay, a bias-controlled multiplex PCR. Per the source publication's procedure: Nucleated cell counts per sample were estimated from amplification of reference gene primers within the assay. To quantify the absolute abundance of each unique TCRbeta CDR3 rearrangement, sequence reads were collapsed and filtered. Productive Simpson clonality was computed per sample as the square root of Simpson's diversity index over productive rearrangements. This is the immuneACCESS table as TCRdb keeps it, with only in-frame sequences that have V and J called. A part of the clones is gone; compared with another copy, unresolved V genes explain less than half, and the rest is unexplained. For V, J and clone size, that table is used; D and trimming come from the DNA. The sample table contains 150,000 to 200,000 clones; only one count was recorded for about 85% of them. Under 2.5% of the sample rests with the top ten.

This clone is a singleton in its sample. Its antigen remains unidentified. No much larger clone exists at a distance of one base, and base qualities are not known. The germline ends are 15 bases apart after V is trimmed by 1 base and J by 5 bases. CDR1 and CDR2 were assigned from the germline V gene (reference sequence) as LGHDT and YNNKEL. CDR3 length: 15 amino acids, cysteine to phenylalanine. Kept here is only the CDR3 DNA, which spans 45 bases and is read in frame from base 1. The collaborating institutions used their own protocols to collect whole blood in K2EDTA tubes. For TCRbeta analysis, collaborators shipped samples in one of three forms: frozen whole blood, isolated PBMCs, or DNA extracted from either of those sample types.

Recombination connected TRBV3-1 (or the pseudogene TRBV3-2) to TRBJ2-7, with a weak D call of TRBD1 (5 bases match). The sequenced sample consisted of peripheral blood. The sequence was obtained from a man in his 70s with active or convalescent COVID-19. The nucleotides read TGTGCCAGCAGCCAAGGTTGGGGAAGGGGTAACGAGCAGTACTTC. Its coded protein is CASSQGWGRGNEQYF.